This passage covers 32 T cell receptor beta chains from one sample sequenced in a study of T cell repertoires in cytomegalovirus infection. MiXCR was run by TCRdb on the reads, yielding one entry per CDR3 protein. The sample contains more than 650,000 distinct CDR3 sequences, less than 40% of which appear only once. Source material: PBMCs. These receptors all stem from a human donor in good health (CMV status not recorded). Some clones in this sample may be carry-over from other donors' samples.

The CDR3 sequence is CASSQIQGGELFF. The CDR3, as DNA: TGTGCCAGCAGTCAGATACAGGGAGGAGAACTGTTTTTT. This chain joins TRBV12-3 or TRBV12-4 and TRBJ1-4; D is possibly TRBD1 (6 bases). There are 13 residues in the CDR3. The ends were cut back, 5 bases at V and 12 bases at J, with 16 bases in the middle.

This chain uses TRBV7-9 with TRBJ1-4; D is possibly TRBD1 (6 bases). Germline CDR1 reads SEHNR; CDR2 reads FQNEAQ (reference sequence). The ends were cut back, 5 bases at V and 7 bases at J, with 29 bases in the middle. The CDR3 extends over 19 amino acids. CDR3 sequence: CASSPWPRTRTDRGEKLFF. The DNA for the CDR3 is TGTGCCAGCAGCCCCTGGCCCCGGACAAGGACAGATAGGGGTGAAAAACTGTTTTTT.

The genes are TRBV20-1 and TRBJ2-1; D tentatively reads TRBD1 or TRBD2 (6 bases each). Trimming removed 3 bases at V and 0 bases at J, with 9 bases between. Germline assignment: CDR1 DFQATT and CDR2 SNEGSKA (reference sequence). The CDR3 runs to 14 residues. As DNA, the CDR3 is TGCAGTGCTAGTTGGGGGGCCTCCTACAATGAGCAGTTCTTC. This codes for CSASWGASYNEQFF.

This clonotype appeared a few times. The chain joins TRBV10-3 to TRBJ2-7; perhaps TRBD2 as D (7 bases). The CDR3 totals 15 residues. Trimming removed 3 bases at V and 3 bases at J, with 15 bases between. Germline lookup yields CDR1 ENHRY and CDR2 SYGVKD. CDR3 loop: CAISEGGAGNYEQYF. CDR3 nucleotide sequence: TGTGCCATCAGTGAAGGGGGGGCGGGAAACTACGAGCAGTACTTC.

This clonotype turned up a few times. V gene TRBV15 combines with J gene TRBJ2-7, with 8 positions matching TRBD2. Germline CDR1 LNHNV, CDR2 YYDKDF (reference sequence). Losses at the gene ends were 0 bases for V and 5 bases for J; bases not matched to a gene: 9. The CDR3 length is 16 residues. CDR3 amino acids: CATSREIPGGPDEQYF. CDR3 coding DNA: TGTGCCACCAGCAGAGAAATCCCGGGGGGGCCTGACGAGCAGTACTTC.

V and J are TRBV2 and TRBJ2-2; 7 bases are shared with TRBD1. The CDR3 is 15 residues long. V was pared by 4 bases and J by 2 bases, with 4 bases of the junction left unmatched. CDR1 is SNHLY and CDR2 is FYNNEI in the germline V gene. The CDR3 nucleotides read TGTGCCAGCAGTGCTGACAGGGTCAACACCGGGGAGCTGTTTTTT. It yields the protein CASSADRVNTGELFF.

In this sample, this clonotype turned up many times. The chain carries TRBV5-6 and TRBJ2-5, with D possibly TRBD2 on 6 matching bases. The length of the CDR3 is 14 residues. The germline V gene has CDR1 SGHDT and CDR2 YYEEEE. Trimming stripped 0 bases from V and 9 bases from J, with 15 bases between. CDR3 DNA: TGTGCCAGCAGCTTGGCCGGGAGCTCCAAGGCCCAGTACTTC. Translated, it gives CASSLAGSSKAQYF.

This clonotype was counted between two and nine times. CDR3 DNA sequence: TGTGCCAGCAGCCCCGACCCCGGAGCGGAAAAACTGTTTTTT. Translation: CASSPDPGAEKLFF. The chain couples TRBV28 to TRBJ1-4; D is uncertain. Between the trimmed V and J ends, which lost 6 bases and 8 bases, there was a span of 16 bases. The CDR3 sequence is 14 residues long. CDR1 is MDHEN and CDR2 is SYDVKM in the germline V gene.

V is TRBV28 and J is TRBJ2-7; no clear D gene. V lost 7 bases to trimming and J lost 0 bases, with 13 bases between them. The germline V gene has CDR1 MDHEN and CDR2 SYDVKM. The CDR3 sequence is 14 residues long. In DNA form, the CDR3 reads TGTGCCAGCACCCGAGGAATAAGCTCCTACGAGCAGTACTTC. This translates into CASTRGISSYEQYF.

CDR3 DNA sequence: TGCAGTGCTAGGGGGGGACAGGGGAACAATCAGCCCCAGCATTTT. This translates into CSARGGQGNNQPQHF. The chain has TRBV20-1 and TRBJ1-5, with TRBD1 matching 10 bases. The CDR3 spans 15 residues. The J segment lost 3 bases and the V segment lost 3 bases, leaving 5 bases of the junction unmatched. In germline, CDR1 is DFQATT, CDR2 SNEGSKA (reference sequence).

In its sample, this clonotype was seen a few times. V usage is TRBV7-6 and J usage is TRBJ2-2; maybe TRBD1 (5 bases). The CDR3 has 15 amino acids. V was shortened by 7 bases and J by 4 bases, with 16 bases between the two germline ends. From germline, CDR1 is SGHVS and CDR2 FNYEAQ. The CDR3 DNA reads TGTGCCAGCACCGATACCCGGACACTCACCGGGGAGCTGTTTTTT. Its translation is CASTDTRTLTGELFF. Using reference TRBV7-6 and TRBJ2-2 for the parts outside the CDR3, the full variable domain is GAGVSQSPRYKVTKRGQDVALRCDPISGHVSLYWYRQALGQGPEFLTYFNYEAQQDKSGLPNDRFSAERPEGSISTLTIQRTEQRDSAMYRCASTDTRTLTGELFFGEGSRLTVL.

This clonotype was detected many times. The genes are TRBV7-9 and TRBJ1-1, with D maybe TRBD1 (5 bases). The CDR3 covers 16 residues. Germline CDR1 reads SEHNR; CDR2 reads FQNEAQ (reference sequence). V was shortened by 5 bases and J by 4 bases, with 20 bases between the two germline ends. The CDR3, as DNA: TGTGCCAGCAGCCCATACCTGGGGGGTCGAGGCACTGAAGCTTTCTTT. This codes for CASSPYLGGRGTEAFF.

A note on this clonotype: It may be a read error: a sequence one base away is much more abundant. V is TRBV7-2 and J is TRBJ2-1, with 9 bases fitting TRBD2. The ends lost 5 bases at V and 5 bases at J; junction bases unmatched: 19. The length of the CDR3 is 19 residues. Germline V CDR1 and CDR2: SGHTA, FQGNSA. CDR3 amino acids: CASSPKALAGLCGHNEQFF. In DNA form, the CDR3 reads TGTGCCAGCAGCCCGAAGGCGCTAGCGGGATTGTGTGGACACAATGAGCAGTTCTTC.

This clonotype appeared a single time. The chain combines TRBV5-1 with TRBJ2-2, with 7 bases lining up with TRBD2. Germline V gene lookup returns CDR1 SGHRS and CDR2 YFSETQ. The CDR3 has 16 residues. V lost 4 bases to trimming and J lost 7 bases; unmatched junction nucleotides: 13. CDR3: CASSLVAGGAVGELFF. The CDR3 DNA reads as TGCGCCAGCAGCCTCGTAGCGGGTGGGGCTGTCGGGGAGCTGTTTTTT.

The V call is TRBV25-1, the J call TRBJ2-1, with TRBD2 matching 15 bases. Germline V gene data show CDR1 as MGHDK and CDR2 as SYGVNS. The V segment lost 6 bases and the J segment 12 bases; nucleotides outside the gene matches: 12. CDR3 length equals 16 residues. The CDR3 is CASRGPGTSGGSGQFF. The CDR3 DNA reads TGTGCCAGCAGAGGCCCCGGGACTAGCGGGGGGAGCGGGCAGTTCTTC.

As regards this clonotype: A read error may produce the germline difference seen at one junction end. The chain carries TRBV28 and TRBJ1-1; 9 bases are shared with TRBD1. Germline V gives CDR1 MDHEN, CDR2 SYDVKM. This CDR3 is built from 15 residues. This CDR3 reads CSSSTHRGQFTEAFF. The CDR3 coding sequence is TGTTCCAGCAGTACCCACAGGGGGCAGTTCACTGAAGCTTTCTTT.

This clonotype was seen repeatedly, ten times or more. This chain joins TRBV7-9 and TRBJ1-1; maybe TRBD1 (6 bases). V gave up 6 bases and J gave up 4 bases, with 15 bases separating them. The CDR3 has 14 amino acids. Germline-derived CDR1 and CDR2 are SEHNR and FQNEAQ (reference sequence). CDR3 amino acids: CASSSGGRSTEAFF. The CDR3 nucleotides are TGTGCCAGCAGTTCGGGGGGCCGAAGCACTGAAGCTTTCTTT. Looking up the rest from reference TRBV7-9 and TRBJ1-1 gives the full variable domain: DTGVSQNPRHKITKRGQNVTFRCDPISEHNRLYWYRQTLGQGPEFLTYFQNEAQLEKSRLLSDRFSAERPKGSFSTLEIQRTEQGDSAMYLCASSSGGRSTEAFFGQGTRLTVV.

The chain employs TRBV30 and TRBJ2-1; D possibly uses TRBD1 or TRBD2 (5 bases each). The CDR3 has 14 amino acids. Between the trimmed V and J ends, which lost 0 bases and 2 bases, there was a span of 8 bases. Germline CDR1 GTSNPN, CDR2 SVGIG (reference sequence). CDR3 amino acids: CAWSVRGPYNEQFF. As DNA, the CDR3 is TGTGCCTGGAGTGTGAGGGGACCCTACAATGAGCAGTTCTTC.

The chain has TRBV4-2 and TRBJ1-3, with unresolved D. The CDR3 sequence is 16 residues long. In germline, CDR1 is LGHNA, CDR2 YNFKEQ. Trimming took 1 base from V and 4 from J, leaving 14 bases between them. The CDR3 DNA is TGTGCCAGCAGCCAAGCCCAAAATTCGGGGGGAAACACCATATATTTT. It specifies CASSQAQNSGGNTIYF.

There are a few counts of this clonotype. The chain combines TRBV6-1 with TRBJ2-5; perhaps TRBD1 as D (5 bases). The V gene lost 3 bases and the J gene lost 3 bases, with 8 bases spanning the gap. Germline lookup yields CDR1 MNHNS and CDR2 SASEGT. CDR3 length: 13 residues. CDR3 bases: TGTGCCAGCAGTGAGGGCAGGGAAGAGACCCAGTACTTC. Translated: CASSEGREETQYF.

This clonotype was recorded many times. This chain joins TRBV7-6 and TRBJ1-6; no clear D gene. The CDR3 length is 16 residues. CDR1 is SGHVS, CDR2 FNYEAQ, per germline. Trimming removed 1 base at V and 0 bases at J, with 7 bases between. CDR3 coding DNA: TGTGCCAGCAGCTTAGGGGTCAGCTCCTATAATTCACCCCTCCACTTT. Its protein product is CASSLGVSSYNSPLHF.

This clonotype was recorded a few times. This chain joins TRBV19 and TRBJ1-2; TRBD1 matches at 7 bases. The CDR3 length is 16 residues. Germline lookup yields CDR1 LNHDA and CDR2 SQIVND (reference sequence). The J segment lost 7 bases and the V segment lost 4 bases, leaving 15 bases of the junction unmatched. CDR3 nucleotides: TGTGCCAGTAGTAGTGGGGGCACAGGGGATTCGCTTGGCTACACCTTC. Its translation: CASSSGGTGDSLGYTF.

This clonotype appeared many times. V is TRBV7-6 and J is TRBJ1-2, with D uncertain. This CDR3 has 13 residues. Germline V lookup: CDR1 SGHVS, CDR2 FNYEAQ. The ends were cut back, 5 bases at V and 4 bases at J, with 11 bases in the middle. CDR3 coding DNA: TGTGCCAGCAGCCCCACAGAAGGCTATGGCTACACCTTC. It specifies CASSPTEGYGYTF.

V gene TRBV9 combines with J gene TRBJ2-1; weak D call: TRBD2 (7 bases). Trimming took 0 bases from V and 3 from J, leaving 13 bases between them. Germline loops: CDR1 SGDLS, CDR2 YYNGEE. The CDR3 consists of 16 residues. The CDR3 protein is CASSVGGGAVYNEQFF. Written as DNA, the CDR3 is TGTGCCAGCAGCGTAGGAGGGGGGGCTGTCTACAATGAGCAGTTCTTC.

The V call is TRBV2, the J call TRBJ2-3, with TRBD2 matching 7 bases. Germline lookup yields CDR1 SNHLY and CDR2 FYNNEI. After removal of 1 base from V and 4 bases from J, the junction contained 5 bases not matched to a gene. CDR3 length equals 15 residues. The CDR3 reads CASSEEVGGADTQYF. The DNA of the CDR3 is TGTGCCAGCAGTGAAGAGGTGGGAGGGGCAGATACGCAGTATTTT.

This clonotype was detected many times. V usage is TRBV7-2 and J usage is TRBJ2-2; D call uncertain. Germline lookup yields CDR1 SGHTA and CDR2 FQGNSA. V was cut by 4 bases and J by 0 bases, with 6 bases left in between. This CDR3 contains 14 residues. The CDR3 nucleotides read TGTGCCAGCAGCTCGCAGCCGAACACCGGGGAGCTGTTTTTT. Its protein is CASSSQPNTGELFF.

To note about this clonotype: The germline gene is not matched at one end of the junction; a read error may be the cause. The chain uses TRBV7-2 and TRBJ2-3, with D perhaps being TRBD1 or TRBD2 (5 bases each). Germline-derived CDR1 and CDR2 are SGHTA and FQGNSA. The CDR3 has 16 amino acids. As DNA, the CDR3 is TGTGCCAGCAGCTTTAACGCGGGCCTAGGGGCGGATACGCCGTATTTT. Translation: CASSFNAGLGADTPYF.

The rearrangement joins TRBV7-6 to TRBJ2-5; TRBD2 matches 9 bases. Germline loops: CDR1 SGHVS, CDR2 FNYEAQ. The CDR3 spans 16 residues. Trimming cost V 6 bases and J 0 bases; bases outside gene matches: 8. The DNA of the CDR3 is TGTGCCAGCAGTCACACAGGGACTAGCTACCAAGAGACCCAGTACTTC. Its protein is CASSHTGTSYQETQYF.

In the case of this clonotype: A read error may be the cause here, since a much bigger clone is one base away. The gene calls are TRBV7-6 and TRBJ2-5, with TRBD2 as a possible D gene (6 bases). CDR3 length: 13 residues. The germline V gene encodes CDR1 SGHVS and CDR2 FNYEAQ. The DNA for the CDR3 is TGTGCTAGCAGCAGGGACTTTAAAGAGACCCAGTCCTTC. Amino acid sequence: CASSRDFKETQSF.

This sequence joins TRBV7-9 and TRBJ1-6; 7 nucleotides match TRBD1. CDR1 is SEHNR, CDR2 FQNEAQ, per germline (reference sequence). The CDR3 is made up of 12 amino acids. J was trimmed by 15 bases and V by 3 bases; bases with no gene match: 5. The CDR3 is CASSFRDRDLHF. The CDR3 coding sequence is TGTGCCAGCAGCTTCCGAGACAGGGACCTCCACTTT.

Remarks on this clonotype: A read error is possible here, since a much larger clone lies one base away. This chain joins TRBV7-8 and TRBJ2-2; no firm D call. The CDR3 length is 14 residues. V was trimmed by 1 base and J by 4 bases, leaving 7 bases between them. The germline V gene has CDR1 SGHVS and CDR2 FQNEAQ. The CDR3 protein is CASSLGHITGELFF. CDR3 DNA: TGTGCCAGCAGCTTAGGCCACATCACCGGGGAGCTGTTTTTT.

This clonotype was detected ten times or more. The gene calls are TRBV7-2 and TRBJ1-2; 8 bases fit TRBD1. Germline values: CDR1 SGHTA, CDR2 FQGNSA. V was pared by 8 bases and J by 8 bases, with 10 bases of the junction left unmatched. The CDR3 is made up of 13 amino acids. In DNA, the CDR3 is TGTGCCAGCTCCCCCTGGACAGGGAGCGGCTACACCTTC. Amino acids: CASSPWTGSGYTF.